The rows below give T cell receptor beta chains drawn from one sample of a study of blood T cell repertoires in COVID-19. The table came from immunoSEQ multiplex PCR; TCRdb's copy has only in-frame clones and leaves some out. The sample consists of roughly 300,000 clones, roughly 87% of them appearing once. The sequencing sample was made of peripheral blood. The receptors originated from a man between 18 and 29 years old with active or convalescent COVID-19. CDR3s include the opening cysteine and the closing phenylalanine or tryptophan. Fields, in order: CDR3 protein, CDR3 DNA, D gene, J gene, V gene, clone size. A D gene is named only where the DNA matches it firmly. Size values are once, few and many counts, or a class for expanded clones, and some rows have none.

cdr3_aa: CASSQESAHEQYF; cdr3_nt: TGTGCCAGCAGCCAAGAATCCGCGCACGAGCAGTACTTC; d_call: NA; j_call: TRBJ2-7; v_call: TRBV3-1/TRBV3-2; clone_size: NA
cdr3_aa: CASSVRETQYF; cdr3_nt: TGTGCCAGCAGTGTCCGAGAGACCCAGTACTTC; d_call: NA; j_call: TRBJ2-5; v_call: TRBV2; clone_size: NA
cdr3_aa: CASSLDGGAGPGNTIYF; cdr3_nt: TGCGCCAGCAGCTTGGACGGCGGAGCGGGGCCTGGAAACACCATATATTTT; d_call: NA; j_call: TRBJ1-3; v_call: TRBV5-1; clone_size: NA
cdr3_aa: CASLGLSGREKNTEAFF; cdr3_nt: TGTGCCAGCCTAGGCTTGAGTGGGCGGGAGAAGAACACTGAAGCTTTCTTT; d_call: NA; j_call: TRBJ1-1; v_call: TRBV2; clone_size: NA
cdr3_aa: CASSLSRRVPGNTIYF; cdr3_nt: TGTGCCAGCAGTCTATCACGCAGGGTCCCTGGAAACACCATATATTTT; d_call: NA; j_call: TRBJ1-3; v_call: TRBV11-2; clone_size: NA
cdr3_aa: CASSWAGQGGSPLHF; cdr3_nt: TGTGCCAGCAGCTGGGCGGGACAGGGAGGTTCACCCCTCCACTTT; d_call: TRBD1; j_call: TRBJ1-6; v_call: TRBV7-2; clone_size: NA
cdr3_aa: CASSQGPGQYF; cdr3_nt: TGTGCCAGCAGCCAAGGTCCCGGGCAGTACTTC; d_call: NA; j_call: TRBJ2-7; v_call: TRBV14; clone_size: NA
cdr3_aa: CASSFGLFQGQGTYEQYF; cdr3_nt: TGTGCCAGCAGCTTTGGTCTGTTTCAGGGACAGGGTACCTACGAGCAGTACTTC; d_call: TRBD1; j_call: TRBJ2-7; v_call: TRBV11-2; clone_size: NA
cdr3_aa: CASSQAGAEAFF; cdr3_nt: TGTGCCAGCAGCCAAGCGGGGGCTGAAGCTTTCTTT; d_call: NA; j_call: TRBJ1-1; v_call: TRBV4-2; clone_size: NA
cdr3_aa: CASSLGVAGELFF; cdr3_nt: TGTGCCAGCAGCTTAGGAGTCGCGGGGGAGCTGTTTTTT; d_call: NA; j_call: TRBJ2-2; v_call: TRBV11-2; clone_size: NA
cdr3_aa: CASSPVRGWGNTEAFF; cdr3_nt: TGTGCCAGCAGCCCCGTTCGGGGGTGGGGGAACACTGAAGCTTTCTTT; d_call: NA; j_call: TRBJ1-1; v_call: TRBV5-6; clone_size: NA
cdr3_aa: CASSWGLAGYEQYF; cdr3_nt: TGCGCCAGCAGCTGGGGGCTAGCGGGTTACGAGCAGTACTTC; d_call: TRBD2; j_call: TRBJ2-7; v_call: TRBV5-1; clone_size: NA
cdr3_aa: CASTEQGATNEKLFF; cdr3_nt: TGTGCCAGCACCGAGCAGGGGGCAACTAATGAAAAACTGTTTTTT; d_call: TRBD1; j_call: TRBJ1-4; v_call: TRBV7-9; clone_size: NA
cdr3_aa: CASGQFQGRRGTDTQYF; cdr3_nt: TGTGCCAGCGGTCAGTTCCAGGGGCGTAGGGGCACAGATACGCAGTATTTT; d_call: NA; j_call: TRBJ2-3; v_call: TRBV21-1; clone_size: NA
cdr3_aa: CASRTDYCTDTQYF; cdr3_nt: TGTGCAAGTCGAACAGACTACTGCACAGATACGCAGTATTTT; d_call: NA; j_call: TRBJ2-3; v_call: TRBV12-2; clone_size: once
cdr3_aa: CASSLGGGETQYF; cdr3_nt: TGCGCCAGCAGCTTAGGGGGGGGCGAGACCCAGTACTTC; d_call: NA; j_call: TRBJ2-5; v_call: TRBV5-1; clone_size: NA
cdr3_aa: CATAGGYAEKLFF; cdr3_nt: TGTGCCACCGCAGGGGGATATGCTGAAAAACTGTTTTTT; d_call: TRBD1; j_call: TRBJ1-4; v_call: TRBV19; clone_size: NA
cdr3_aa: CASSPWTGQQETQYF; cdr3_nt: TGTGCCAGCAGCCCTTGGACAGGTCAGCAAGAGACCCAGTACTTC; d_call: TRBD1; j_call: TRBJ2-5; v_call: TRBV11-2; clone_size: NA
cdr3_aa: CASSWGTRTQEKLFF; cdr3_nt: TGTGCCAGCAGCTGGGGGACTCGAACGCAGGAAAAACTGTTTTTT; d_call: NA; j_call: TRBJ1-4; v_call: TRBV5-6; clone_size: NA
cdr3_aa: CASGYGQGYNEQFF; cdr3_nt: TGTGCTAGTGGTTACGGACAGGGCTACAATGAGCAGTTCTTC; d_call: TRBD1; j_call: TRBJ2-1; v_call: TRBV12-5; clone_size: NA
cdr3_aa: CASAHRSKNQPQHF; cdr3_nt: TGTGCCAGCGCCCATAGGAGTAAGAATCAGCCCCAGCATTTT; d_call: NA; j_call: TRBJ1-5; v_call: TRBV6-5; clone_size: NA
cdr3_aa: CASSDSATGELFF; cdr3_nt: TGTGCCAGCAGTGACTCGGCCACCGGGGAGCTGTTTTTT; d_call: NA; j_call: TRBJ2-2; v_call: TRBV6-4; clone_size: NA
cdr3_aa: CASSQDPIKRAGETGETQYF; cdr3_nt: TGCGCCAGCAGCCAAGACCCAATTAAAAGGGCAGGTGAGACAGGAGAGACCCAGTACTTC; d_call: NA; j_call: TRBJ2-5; v_call: TRBV4-3; clone_size: NA
cdr3_aa: CASSFLQGGTGELFF; cdr3_nt: TGTGCCAGCAGCTTCCTACAGGGGGGAACCGGGGAGCTGTTTTTT; d_call: TRBD1; j_call: TRBJ2-2; v_call: TRBV7-8; clone_size: NA
cdr3_aa: CASSALGSGVYEQYF; cdr3_nt: TGTGCCAGCAGCGCTCTGGGTAGCGGGGTCTACGAGCAGTACTTC; d_call: TRBD2; j_call: TRBJ2-7; v_call: TRBV3-1/TRBV3-2; clone_size: NA
cdr3_aa: CASSYVDINEQFF; cdr3_nt: TGTGCCAGCAGTTACGTGGACATTAATGAGCAGTTCTTC; d_call: NA; j_call: TRBJ2-1; v_call: TRBV6-5; clone_size: NA
cdr3_aa: CASSQVRSRGNYEQYF; cdr3_nt: TGCGCCAGCAGCCAAGTGCGATCCAGGGGTAACTACGAGCAGTACTTC; d_call: NA; j_call: TRBJ2-7; v_call: TRBV4-1; clone_size: NA
cdr3_aa: CASIGMTGTNEAFF; cdr3_nt: TGTGCCAGCATTGGAATGACAGGGACGAATGAAGCTTTCTTT; d_call: TRBD1; j_call: TRBJ1-1; v_call: TRBV2; clone_size: once
cdr3_aa: CASSLDSIKNTEAFF; cdr3_nt: TGTGCCAGCTCCCTGGACAGCATTAAGAACACTGAAGCTTTCTTT; d_call: NA; j_call: TRBJ1-1; v_call: TRBV18; clone_size: NA
cdr3_aa: CAVPAGGEKLFF; cdr3_nt: TGTGCCGTCCCTGCGGGAGGCGAAAAACTGTTTTTT; d_call: NA; j_call: TRBJ1-4; v_call: TRBV2; clone_size: NA
cdr3_aa: CASSQDNWGGLAFF; cdr3_nt: TGTGCCAGCAGCCAAGATAATTGGGGGGGTTTAGCTTTCTTT; d_call: NA; j_call: TRBJ1-1; v_call: TRBV3-1/TRBV3-2; clone_size: few
cdr3_aa: CASSGGFDRALGIQYF; cdr3_nt: TGTGCCAGTAGTGGGGGATTTGACAGGGCTTTGGGCATTCAGTACTTC; d_call: TRBD1; j_call: TRBJ2-4; v_call: TRBV19; clone_size: NA
cdr3_aa: CASRNLRVYGNTIYF; cdr3_nt: TGTGCCAGCAGGAACCTGAGGGTGTACGGAAACACCATATATTTT; d_call: NA; j_call: TRBJ1-3; v_call: TRBV5-6; clone_size: NA
cdr3_aa: CASKLQGVGTQYF; cdr3_nt: TGTGCCAGCAAGCTACAGGGTGTAGGGACCCAGTACTTC; d_call: NA; j_call: TRBJ2-5; v_call: TRBV6-5; clone_size: NA
cdr3_aa: CASSLEGYYGYTF; cdr3_nt: TGTGCCAGCAGCTTAGAGGGGTACTATGGCTACACCTTC; d_call: NA; j_call: TRBJ1-2; v_call: TRBV7-8; clone_size: NA
cdr3_aa: CASSLVSLNYEQYF; cdr3_nt: TGTGCCAGCAGCTTAGTTTCCTTAAACTACGAGCAGTACTTC; d_call: NA; j_call: TRBJ2-7; v_call: TRBV7-9; clone_size: NA
cdr3_aa: CASRWLAGGPDTQYF; cdr3_nt: TGTGCCAGCAGGTGGCTAGCGGGGGGGCCGGATACGCAGTATTTT; d_call: TRBD2; j_call: TRBJ2-3; v_call: TRBV5-4; clone_size: NA
cdr3_aa: CASSRQGLDGYTF; cdr3_nt: TGTGCCAGCAGCAGGCAGGGTTTGGATGGCTACACCTTC; d_call: NA; j_call: TRBJ1-2; v_call: TRBV13; clone_size: once
cdr3_aa: CASSYARASYEQYF; cdr3_nt: TGTGCCAGCAGTTATGCCCGCGCCTCTTACGAGCAGTACTTC; d_call: NA; j_call: TRBJ2-7; v_call: TRBV6-5; clone_size: NA
cdr3_aa: CAISESPTAERFHEQYF; cdr3_nt: TGTGCCATCAGTGAGTCCCCCACTGCCGAACGGTTTCACGAGCAGTACTTC; d_call: NA; j_call: TRBJ2-7; v_call: TRBV10-3; clone_size: NA
cdr3_aa: CASSRQGVYNEQFF; cdr3_nt: TGTGCCAGCAGTCGACAGGGGGTATACAATGAGCAGTTCTTC; d_call: TRBD1; j_call: TRBJ2-1; v_call: TRBV6-2/TRBV6-3; clone_size: once
cdr3_aa: CAISATWTGGLGPGELFF; cdr3_nt: TGTGCCATCAGTGCAACCTGGACAGGGGGCCTGGGGCCCGGGGAGCTGTTTTTT; d_call: TRBD1; j_call: TRBJ2-2; v_call: TRBV10-3; clone_size: NA
cdr3_aa: CASSYSEAGGRGTQYF; cdr3_nt: TGTGCCAGCAGTTACTCGGAGGCAGGGGGCCGTGGGACCCAGTACTTC; d_call: TRBD1; j_call: TRBJ2-5; v_call: TRBV6-5; clone_size: NA
cdr3_aa: CASSPKGRGRTDTQYF; cdr3_nt: TGTGCCAGCAGCCCGAAGGGCAGGGGTCGGACAGATACGCAGTATTTT; d_call: NA; j_call: TRBJ2-3; v_call: TRBV3-1/TRBV3-2; clone_size: NA
cdr3_aa: CASSQRAAGTNTGELFF; cdr3_nt: TGCGCCAGCAGCCAACGCGCCGCGGGGACTAACACCGGGGAGCTGTTTTTT; d_call: NA; j_call: TRBJ2-2; v_call: TRBV4-1; clone_size: once
cdr3_aa: CASSFDSRKMNTEAFF; cdr3_nt: TGTGCCAGCAGCTTTGACAGCCGTAAAATGAACACTGAAGCTTTCTTT; d_call: NA; j_call: TRBJ1-1; v_call: TRBV7-9; clone_size: NA
cdr3_aa: CASSQDWERNTIYF; cdr3_nt: TGTGCCAGCAGCCAAGATTGGGAGAGAAACACCATATATTTT; d_call: NA; j_call: TRBJ1-3; v_call: TRBV3-1/TRBV3-2; clone_size: NA
cdr3_aa: CASSLGPTPGDTEAFF; cdr3_nt: TGTGCCAGCAGCTTGGGTCCAACTCCCGGGGACACTGAAGCTTTCTTT; d_call: NA; j_call: TRBJ1-1; v_call: TRBV7-6; clone_size: NA
cdr3_aa: CASSPTGGAYGYTF; cdr3_nt: TGTGCCAGCTCACCTACAGGGGGAGCCTATGGCTACACCTTC; d_call: TRBD1; j_call: TRBJ1-2; v_call: TRBV18; clone_size: NA
cdr3_aa: CASIDRGSEAFF; cdr3_nt: TGTGCCAGCATCGACAGGGGGAGTGAAGCTTTCTTT; d_call: TRBD1; j_call: TRBJ1-1; v_call: TRBV2; clone_size: NA